This T cell receptor (beta chain) was sequenced for a study of blood T cell repertoires in COVID-19 (dated by TCRdb to 2018 to 2020). About the full investigation: Samples from collaborators originated in the United States, Italy and Spain and spanned both the acute and convalescent phases of COVID-19. The prospective study material was composed of cDNA or gDNA derived from T cells, B-cell-depleted T cells, or PBMCs. Subjects who had been exposed to COVID-19, were actively infected with it, or had recovered from it provided the deeply sampled blood TCRbeta repertoires that made up the dataset. The repertoires were made available in a free public database intended to serve as a resource for research on the immune response to SARS-CoV-2. Samples were obtained from the ongoing ImmuneRACE study (first 160 participants) and from 1,200 or so subjects provided by 6 global collaborators. The sample metadata nearly always contained a de-identified subject ID, COVID-19 status, age in years and sex. Where available, HLA class I and class II types were taken from metadata supplied by the sample provider and were not determined by assay-based typing.

In the prospective study, participants were 18 to 89 years old, resided in about two dozen geographic areas of the United States, and were enrolled through a virtual design. In the prospective study, participants were assigned to cohorts based on the clinical history participants reported in a screening survey and a study questionnaire. ImmuneRACE Cohort 3 recovered participants were defined by two consecutive negative NP/OP PCR tests, healthcare professional clearance, or symptom resolution. Each participant in the prospective study had whole blood, serum and a nasopharyngeal or oropharyngeal swab collected by mobile phlebotomists. Participants in the prospective study had the option to provide additional blood draws and questionnaires over a roughly two-month period. Prospective study blood samples were shipped either frozen or at room temperature before DNA extraction. A word on this clone: Its antigen is unknown. Base quality data are lacking; no much larger clone is found one base away.

CDR3 length: 15 amino acids, cysteine to phenylalanine. This entry keeps only the CDR3 DNA: 45 bases, framed from base 1. The germline V gene sets CDR1 to MGHDK and CDR2 to SYGVNS. V is pruned by 4 bases and J by 1 base, leaving 5 bases of the junction without a gene match. Study-wide conclusions, independent of this receptor: The quantity of clinical and demographic metadata differed by source and by participant and was supplied without curation.

TCRbeta CDR3 regions were amplified from genomic DNA by means of the immunoSEQ Assay, a bias-controlled multiplex PCR. In the authors' own workflow: Nucleated cell counts per sample were estimated from amplification of reference gene primers within the assay. To quantify the absolute abundance of each unique TCRbeta CDR3 rearrangement, sequence reads were collapsed and filtered. Productive Simpson clonality was computed per sample as the square root of Simpson's diversity index over productive rearrangements. TCRdb retrieved this table from immuneACCESS and kept in-frame rearrangements only. Not all clones are present; in checked studies, unresolved V genes account for under half, and no reason is known for the remainder. From that table come the V and J calls and clone size; the DNA was used to work out D and trimming. This sample is represented by approximately 480,000 clones; around 90% of them were singletons. Together, the top ten hold 0.65% to 0.9% of the sample.

The specimen sequenced was PBMCs or T cells enriched from blood (not recorded which). The origin of this receptor is a woman younger than 30 who had recovered from COVID-19. The rearrangement joined TRBV25-1 to TRBJ2-3; 7 middle bases align to TRBD2. CDR3 protein: CASSVKGGGTDTQYF. The bases read TGTGCCAGCAGTGTAAAGGGAGGGGGCACAGATACGCAGTATTTT.